A single sample gave rise to the 31 T cell receptor beta chains below, sequenced in a study of CD8 T cells in Susac syndrome. Random hexamers were used to reverse transcribe 0.5 to 1 ug of RNA. Via MiXCR, TCRdb re-called the immunoSEQ multiplex PCR reads, giving one row per CDR3 protein. Of some 97,000 distinct CDR3 sequences in the sample, about 96% were seen once. The sequencing sample was made of CD8+ T cells from PBMCs. The receptors stem from a human donor with Susac syndrome.

This chain joins TRBV20-1 and TRBJ2-1; D tentatively fits TRBD1 or TRBD2 (5 bases each). V was clipped by 6 bases and J by 8 bases, with 17 bases between them. The V gene's germline CDR1 is DFQATT and CDR2 SNEGSKA (reference sequence). The CDR3 is 13 amino acids. DNA of the CDR3: TGCAGTGCAGACCCGGGACCCGGTGATGAGCAGTTCTTC. As protein: CSADPGPGDEQFF.

The chain is built from TRBV24-1 and TRBJ1-5; weak D call: TRBD1 (5 bases). The germline V and J ends were trimmed by 9 bases and 7 bases, with 12 bases remaining between them. The CDR3 is 12 residues long. Germline-derived CDR1 and CDR2 are KGHDR and SFDVKD. The CDR3 nucleotides are TGTGCCACCGCGGCGGGGGGACAGCCCCAGCATTTT. It translates to CATAAGGQPQHF.

The V and J genes are TRBV20-1 and TRBJ1-5; 12 nucleotides match TRBD1. The CDR3 is 17 amino acids. Trimming removed 3 bases from V and 4 bases from J; junction bases left unmatched: 10. CDR1 DFQATT and CDR2 SNEGSKA come from the germline V gene (reference sequence). The CDR3 sequence is CSARFTEGQGANQPQHF. In nucleotides, the CDR3 is TGCAGTGCTAGGTTCACCGAGGGACAGGGGGCAAATCAGCCCCAGCATTTT.

The rearrangement uses TRBV20-1 and TRBJ2-7; D is undetermined. The CDR3 sequence is 11 residues long. V gave up 5 bases and J gave up 4 bases, with 9 bases separating them. The germline gives CDR1 DFQATT, CDR2 SNEGSKA (reference sequence). The CDR3 DNA reads TGCAGTGCTGCCTATGAGTACGAGCAGTACTTC. Residues: CSAAYEYEQYF.

The chain joins TRBV7-9 to TRBJ1-1; TRBD1 aligns across 7 bases. Germline CDR1 is SEHNR and CDR2 is FQNEAQ (reference sequence). CDR3 length equals 15 residues. Trimming took 0 bases from V and 5 from J; bases not matched to a gene: 6. The CDR3 bases are TGTGCCAGCAGCTTAGCTTCAGGGGGAGGGACTGAAGCTTTCTTT. It yields the protein CASSLASGGGTEAFF.

This chain connects TRBV29-1 to TRBJ2-1, with 7 nucleotides matching TRBD1. The CDR3 length is 13 residues. CDR1 and CDR2 from the germline V gene are SQVTM and ANQGSEA. Germline trimming cut 4 bases from V and 10 bases from J; bases unmatched to any gene: 10. The CDR3 region has the DNA TGCAGCGTTGGAGGGGGCGAACAATGGGAGCAGTTCTTC. It yields the protein CSVGGGEQWEQFF.

The chain couples TRBV5-8 to TRBJ1-5; D ambiguous. The germline CDR1 and CDR2 sequences are SGHTS and YDEGEE. The CDR3 consists of 14 residues. The V and J ends lost 0 bases and 3 bases respectively, with 7 bases between them. CDR3 nucleotides: TGTGCCAGCAGCTTGGACAGTAACAATCAGCCCCAGCATTTT. This codes for CASSLDSNNQPQHF.

A single count supports this clonotype. The rearrangement links TRBV28 to TRBJ2-4, with D uncertain. The CDR3 is made up of 13 amino acids. Deletions cut 7 bases from V and 0 bases from J, with 7 bases between. Per germline, CDR1 MDHEN and CDR2 SYDVKM. The CDR3 nucleotides are TGTGCCAGCAATTCCTTAGCCAAAAACATTCAGTACTTC. Translation gives CASNSLAKNIQYF.

The CDR3 DNA sequence: TGTGCCAGCAGCGTAGATGACCCGAACACTGAAGCTTTCTTT. It translates to CASSVDDPNTEAFF. V is TRBV9 and J is TRBJ1-1; D ambiguous. With 0 bases removed from V and 1 base from J, the gap between germline ends came to 7 bases. Per germline, CDR1 SGDLS and CDR2 YYNGEE. The CDR3 runs 14 residues.

This chain links TRBV2 with TRBJ1-3; a weak D match, TRBD1 (5 bases). This CDR3 is built from 12 residues. The V gene's germline CDR1 is SNHLY and CDR2 FYNNEI. Trimming took off 7 bases at V and 4 bases at J, with 8 bases between the two ends. CDR3 DNA sequence: TGTGCCAGCATGGCAGGGGGAAACACCATATATTTT. Translated, it gives CASMAGGNTIYF.

This chain uses TRBV3-1 with TRBJ2-5, with 8 bases that match TRBD2. V gave up 2 bases and J gave up 2 bases; unmatched junction bases: 10. This CDR3 spans 17 amino acids. Germline assignment: CDR1 LGHDT and CDR2 YNNKEL (reference sequence). The CDR3 DNA sequence: TGTGCCAGCAGCCAAATAAGCGGACTAGCACTACAAGAGACCCAGTACTTC. It codes for CASSQISGLALQETQYF.

CDR3 nucleotide sequence: TGTGCCAGCAGTTACGCTCGACAGGGGCACGGTCAGCCCCAGCATTTT. Translation gives CASSYARQGHGQPQHF. J is TRBJ1-5 and V is TRBV6-5; the match to TRBD1 covers 8 bases. This CDR3 contains 16 residues. Trimming removed 2 bases from V and 6 bases from J; junction bases left unmatched: 9. Germline V CDR1 and CDR2: MNHEY, SVGAGI.

The rearrangement links TRBV4-1 to TRBJ1-4; D gene uncertain. The length of the CDR3 is 15 residues. Germline CDR1 reads MGHRA; CDR2 reads YSYEKL. Trimming shortened V by 1 base and J by 6 bases, and 12 bases separated the two germline ends. The CDR3 sequence is CASSQGRARDEKLFF. CDR3 nucleotide sequence: TGCGCCAGCAGCCAAGGACGGGCTCGAGATGAAAAACTGTTTTTT.

The chain recombines TRBV7-9 with TRBJ1-2; D gene ambiguous. V lost 5 bases, J lost 0 bases, and 13 bases lay in between. CDR1 is SEHNR, CDR2 FQNEAQ, per germline (reference sequence). This CDR3 spans 15 amino acids. In DNA, the CDR3 is TGTGCCAGCAGCGCCCGGGAAGGGCCTAACTATGGCTACACCTTC. The encoded protein is CASSAREGPNYGYTF.

The gene calls are TRBV12-3 or TRBV12-4 and TRBJ1-2; unclear D gene. The CDR3 runs to 11 residues. Trimming shortened V by 7 bases and J by 8 bases, and 11 bases separated the two germline ends. CDR3 sequence reads: CASITTAGYTF. The CDR3 DNA sequence: TGTGCCAGCATTACCACAGCAGGCTACACCTTC.

J is TRBJ2-1 and V is TRBV27; 8 bases are shared with TRBD2. The CDR3 consists of 11 residues. The germline V gene has CDR1 MNHEY and CDR2 SMNVEV (reference sequence). J lost 14 bases, V lost 5 bases, and 5 bases had no gene match. The CDR3 nucleotides read TGTGCCAGCAGTCCCGGGACTAGTAAGTTCTTC. This codes for CASSPGTSKFF.

The chain has TRBV20-1 and TRBJ2-7, with D tentatively TRBD1 (5 bases). Trimming removed 5 bases from V and 2 bases from J, with 16 bases in between. The CDR3 is 14 residues long. Germline loops: CDR1 DFQATT, CDR2 SNEGSKA (reference sequence). The CDR3 bases are TGCAGTGCTGGGATCGTCTTGGGGCCCTACGAGCAGTACTTC. Protein sequence: CSAGIVLGPYEQYF.

The chain combines TRBV10-3 with TRBJ2-5; D ambiguous. Between the trimmed V and J ends, which lost 3 bases and 1 base, there was a span of 9 bases. The germline V gene has CDR1 ENHRY and CDR2 SYGVKD. This CDR3 is 14 amino acids long. DNA for the CDR3: TGTGCCATCAGTGACCTAGACACCCAAGAGACCCAGTACTTC. Translation gives CAISDLDTQETQYF.

This chain links TRBV12-3 or TRBV12-4 with TRBJ2-2, with a tentative D call TRBD2 (5 bases). V was clipped by 5 bases and J by 5 bases, with 21 bases between them. This CDR3 has 17 residues. This chain's CDR3 is CASSPNADEGWTGELFF. Here the CDR3 DNA reads TGTGCCAGCAGTCCTAACGCCGATGAGGGTTGGACCGGGGAGCTGTTTTTT.

V and J are TRBV20-1 and TRBJ2-1; D is undetermined. The V gene's germline CDR1 is DFQATT and CDR2 SNEGSKA (reference sequence). V was trimmed by 7 bases and J by 5 bases, leaving 9 bases between them. CDR3 size: 11 residues. The CDR3 nucleotides read TGCAGTGTGCCAACCCACAATGAGCAGTTCTTC. This translates into CSVPTHNEQFF.

The genes are TRBV18 and TRBJ2-1; maybe TRBD2 (5 bases). V lost 0 bases to trimming and J lost 2 bases, with 11 bases between them. Germline values: CDR1 KGHSH, CDR2 LQKENI. This CDR3 contains 16 residues. CDR3 loop: CASSPPYSGAYNEQFF. The CDR3 bases are TGTGCCAGCTCACCACCGTACAGCGGCGCCTACAATGAGCAGTTCTTC. Based on the CDR3 plus reference TRBV18 and TRBJ2-1, the full variable domain is NAGVMQNPRHLVRRRGQEARLRCSPMKGHSHVYWYRQLPEEGLKFMVYLQKENIIDESGMPKERFSAEFPKEGPSILRIQQVVRGDSAAYFCASSPPYSGAYNEQFFGPGTRLTVL.

V gene TRBV2 combines with J gene TRBJ2-7; 10 positions match TRBD1. The CDR3 sequence is 14 residues long. V shed 6 bases, J shed 7 bases, and the junction held 9 bases outside the gene matches. Germline V gene sequence: CDR1 SNHLY, CDR2 FYNNEI. This chain's CDR3 is CASSTDRGRREQYF. The CDR3, as DNA: TGTGCCAGCAGCACCGACAGGGGGCGGCGTGAGCAGTACTTC.

This clonotype was seen a few times. This rearrangement joins TRBV27 to TRBJ1-2, with 11 bases aligning to TRBD1. Per the germline V gene, CDR1 is MNHEY and CDR2 is SMNVEV (reference sequence). Trimming at V came to 2 bases and at J to 7 bases, leaving 0 bases not matched to a gene. CDR3 length equals 13 residues. The DNA of the CDR3 is TGTGCCAGCAGTTTAGGGACAGGGGGTGGCTACACCTTC. Translating gives CASSLGTGGGYTF.

The rearrangement joins TRBV6-1 to TRBJ2-3, with 7 bases identical to TRBD1. Germline V lookup: CDR1 MNHNS, CDR2 SASEGT. V gave up 2 bases and J gave up 2 bases; unmatched junction bases: 13. The CDR3 extends over 18 amino acids. This CDR3 is CASSEYKGTDRYTDTQYF. The CDR3 DNA reads as TGTGCCAGCAGTGAATACAAGGGGACAGACCGTTACACAGATACGCAGTATTTT.

This clonotype has only one observation. J is TRBJ1-2 and V is TRBV7-2; 8 bases are a match to TRBD1. Losses at the gene ends were 1 base for V and 5 bases for J; bases not matched to a gene: 6. Per the germline V gene, CDR1 is SGHTA and CDR2 is FQGNSA. The CDR3 covers 15 residues. In DNA form, the CDR3 reads TGTGCCAGCAGCTTAGGGCAGGGGGCGAAGTATGGCTACACCTTC. Protein product: CASSLGQGAKYGYTF.

The chain uses TRBV5-4 and TRBJ2-7, with TRBD2 identical over 9 bases. V lost 0 bases, J lost 4 bases, and 8 bases stayed unmatched. The length of the CDR3 is 16 residues. Germline V gene sequence: CDR1 SGHNT, CDR2 YYREEE (reference sequence). The DNA of the CDR3 is TGTGCCAGCAGCTTGGTTCTCGCGGGAGGGGGGTACGAGCAGTACTTC. Its protein is CASSLVLAGGGYEQYF.

This chain links TRBV3-1 with TRBJ2-7; TRBD1 matches 8 bases. The CDR3 runs 15 residues. CDR1 LGHDT and CDR2 YNNKEL come from the germline V gene (reference sequence). V dropped 6 bases and J dropped 5; count of bases not matched to a gene: 12. CDR3 in amino acids: CASSPDRDRYHEQYF. Here the CDR3 DNA reads TGTGCCAGCAGTCCGGACCGGGACAGGTACCACGAGCAGTACTTC.

The chain has TRBV15 and TRBJ2-7, with TRBD2 matching over 13 bases. With V trimmed by 0 bases and J by 5 bases, 7 bases remained unmatched. Per the germline V gene, CDR1 is LNHNV and CDR2 is YYDKDF (reference sequence). This CDR3 comprises 17 residues. The CDR3, as DNA: TGTGCCACCAGCAGAGATCAAGGGACTAGCGGGATGGACGAGCAGTACTTC. It specifies CATSRDQGTSGMDEQYF.

The rearrangement uses TRBV27 and TRBJ2-3; D might be TRBD1 (5 bases). The germline V and J ends were trimmed by 4 bases and 0 bases, with 8 bases remaining between them. Germline lookup yields CDR1 MNHEY and CDR2 SMNVEV (reference sequence). The CDR3 is 14 amino acids. The CDR3 bases are TGTGCCAGCAGTTCGGACACTAGCACAGATACGCAGTATTTT. Translating it yields CASSSDTSTDTQYF.

The chain carries TRBV5-1 and TRBJ2-5, with D possibly TRBD2 on 7 matching bases. Trimming left V 2 bases short and J 5 bases short, with 19 bases between. Germline V gives CDR1 SGHRS, CDR2 YFSETQ. The length of the CDR3 is 16 residues. The CDR3 sequence is CASSLGGRWGQETQYF. The DNA for the CDR3 is TGCGCCAGCAGCTTAGGCGGGAGATGGGGGCAGGAGACCCAGTACTTC.

The chain couples TRBV20-1 to TRBJ2-7; no clear D. The CDR3 spans 16 residues. Between the trimmed V and J ends, which lost 4 bases and 3 bases, there was a span of 22 bases. Germline CDR1 reads DFQATT; CDR2 reads SNEGSKA (reference sequence). DNA for the CDR3: TGCAGTGCTAACCGACAAGTTGGAGTCCGAGACTACGAGCAGTACTTC. Translating gives CSANRQVGVRDYEQYF.